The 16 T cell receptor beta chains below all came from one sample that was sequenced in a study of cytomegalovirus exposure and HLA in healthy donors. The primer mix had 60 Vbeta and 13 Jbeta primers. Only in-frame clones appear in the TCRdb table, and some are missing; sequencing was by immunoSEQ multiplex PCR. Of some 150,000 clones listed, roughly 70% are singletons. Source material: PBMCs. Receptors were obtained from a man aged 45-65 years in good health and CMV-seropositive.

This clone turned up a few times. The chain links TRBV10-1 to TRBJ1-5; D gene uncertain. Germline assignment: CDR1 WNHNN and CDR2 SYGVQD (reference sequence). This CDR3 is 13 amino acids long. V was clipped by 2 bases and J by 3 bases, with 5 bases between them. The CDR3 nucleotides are TGCGCCAGCAGTGAGAACTCCAATCAGCCCCAGCATTTT. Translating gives CASSENSNQPQHF.

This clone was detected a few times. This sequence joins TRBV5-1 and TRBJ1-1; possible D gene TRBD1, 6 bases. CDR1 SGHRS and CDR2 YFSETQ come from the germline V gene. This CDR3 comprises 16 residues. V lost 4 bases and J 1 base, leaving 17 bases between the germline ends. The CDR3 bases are TGCGCCAGCAGCACGCTTGGGCCGGGACAGAACACTGAAGCTTTCTTT. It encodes CASSTLGPGQNTEAFF.

CDR3 sequence: CAISDPSRQGEYGYTF. The CDR3 region has the DNA TGTGCCATCAGTGACCCCAGTAGACAGGGCGAGTATGGCTACACCTTC. The chain is built from TRBV10-3 and TRBJ1-2, with 7 nucleotides matching TRBD1. This CDR3 has 16 residues. J was trimmed by 5 bases and V by 3 bases; bases with no gene match: 12. Germline loops: CDR1 ENHRY, CDR2 SYGVKD.

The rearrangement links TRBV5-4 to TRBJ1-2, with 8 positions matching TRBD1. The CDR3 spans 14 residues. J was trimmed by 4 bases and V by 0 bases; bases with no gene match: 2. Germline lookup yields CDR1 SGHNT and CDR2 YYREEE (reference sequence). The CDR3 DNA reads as TGTGCCAGCAGCTTGGCGGACAGGGTCTATGGCTACACCTTC. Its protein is CASSLADRVYGYTF.

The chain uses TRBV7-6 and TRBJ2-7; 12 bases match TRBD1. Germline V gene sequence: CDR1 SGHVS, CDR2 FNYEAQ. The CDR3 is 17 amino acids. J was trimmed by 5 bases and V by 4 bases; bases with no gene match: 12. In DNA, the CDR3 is TGTGCCAGCAGCTCACACAAGACCGGGACAGGGGGCCACGAGCAGTACTTC. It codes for CASSSHKTGTGGHEQYF.

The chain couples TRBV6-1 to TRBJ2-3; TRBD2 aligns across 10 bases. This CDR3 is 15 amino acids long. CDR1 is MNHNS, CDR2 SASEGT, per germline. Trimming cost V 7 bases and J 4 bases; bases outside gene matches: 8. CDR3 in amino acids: CASIGWTSGPDTQYF. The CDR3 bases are TGTGCCAGCATTGGTTGGACTAGCGGACCAGATACGCAGTATTTT.

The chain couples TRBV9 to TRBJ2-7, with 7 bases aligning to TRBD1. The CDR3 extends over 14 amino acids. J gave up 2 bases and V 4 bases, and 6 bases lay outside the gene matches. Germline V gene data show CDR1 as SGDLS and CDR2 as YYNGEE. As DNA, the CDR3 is TGTGCCAGCAGCCCCGGGACAGAACCCTACGAGCAGTACTTC. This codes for CASSPGTEPYEQYF. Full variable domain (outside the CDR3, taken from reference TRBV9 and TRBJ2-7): DSGVTQTPKHLITATGQRVTLRCSPRSGDLSVYWYQQSLDQGLQFLIQYYNGEERAKGNILERFSAQQFPDLHSELNLSSLELGDSALYFCASSPGTEPYEQYFGPGTRLTVT.

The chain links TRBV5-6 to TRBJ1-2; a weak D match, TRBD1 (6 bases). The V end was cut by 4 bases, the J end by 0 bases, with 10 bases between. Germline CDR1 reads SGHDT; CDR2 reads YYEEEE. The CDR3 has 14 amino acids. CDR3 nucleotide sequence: TGTGCCAGCAGCAGAAGACAGGCTAACTATGGCTACACCTTC. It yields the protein CASSRRQANYGYTF. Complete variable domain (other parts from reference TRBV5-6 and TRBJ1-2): DAGVTQSPTHLIKTRGQQVTLRCSPKSGHDTVSWYQQALGQGPQFIFQYYEEEERQRGNFPDRFSGHQFPNYSSELNVNALLLGDSALYLCASSRRQANYGYTFGSGTRLTVV.

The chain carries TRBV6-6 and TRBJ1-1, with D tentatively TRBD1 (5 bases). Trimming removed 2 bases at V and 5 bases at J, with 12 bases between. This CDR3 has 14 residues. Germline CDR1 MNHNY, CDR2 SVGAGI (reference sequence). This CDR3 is CASSYQGSGTEAFF. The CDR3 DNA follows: TGTGCCAGCAGTTACCAAGGATCAGGGACTGAAGCTTTCTTT.

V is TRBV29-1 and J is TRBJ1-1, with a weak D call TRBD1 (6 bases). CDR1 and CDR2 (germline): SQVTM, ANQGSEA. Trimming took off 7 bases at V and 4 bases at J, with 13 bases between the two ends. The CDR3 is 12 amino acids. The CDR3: CSALTGSTEAFF. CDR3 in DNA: TGCAGCGCGTTAACAGGGAGCACTGAAGCTTTCTTT.

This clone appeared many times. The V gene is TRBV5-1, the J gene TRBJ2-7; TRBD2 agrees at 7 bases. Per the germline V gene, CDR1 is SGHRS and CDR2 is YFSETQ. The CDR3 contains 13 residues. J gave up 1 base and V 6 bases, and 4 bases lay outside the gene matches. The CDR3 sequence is CASTQAGSYEQYF. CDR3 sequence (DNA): TGCGCCAGCACACAAGCGGGGTCCTACGAGCAGTACTTC.

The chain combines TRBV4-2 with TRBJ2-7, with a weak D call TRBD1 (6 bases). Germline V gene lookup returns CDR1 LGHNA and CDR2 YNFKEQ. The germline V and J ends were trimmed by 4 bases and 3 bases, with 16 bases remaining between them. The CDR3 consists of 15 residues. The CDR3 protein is CASSRQVGGNYEQYF. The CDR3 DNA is TGTGCCAGCAGCCGACAGGTTGGGGGAAACTACGAGCAGTACTTC.

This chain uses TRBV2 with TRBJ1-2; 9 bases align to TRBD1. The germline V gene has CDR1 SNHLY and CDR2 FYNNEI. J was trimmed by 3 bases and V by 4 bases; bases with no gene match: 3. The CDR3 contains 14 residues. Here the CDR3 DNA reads TGTGCCAGCAGTGGGACAGGGGATTACTATGGCTACACCTTC. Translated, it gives CASSGTGDYYGYTF.

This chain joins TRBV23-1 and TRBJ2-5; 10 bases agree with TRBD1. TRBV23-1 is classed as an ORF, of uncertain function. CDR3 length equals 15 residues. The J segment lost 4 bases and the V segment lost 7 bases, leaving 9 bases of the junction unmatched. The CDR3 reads CASTLRQGAGETQYF. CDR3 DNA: TGCGCCAGCACCCTAAGACAGGGGGCGGGAGAGACCCAGTACTTC.

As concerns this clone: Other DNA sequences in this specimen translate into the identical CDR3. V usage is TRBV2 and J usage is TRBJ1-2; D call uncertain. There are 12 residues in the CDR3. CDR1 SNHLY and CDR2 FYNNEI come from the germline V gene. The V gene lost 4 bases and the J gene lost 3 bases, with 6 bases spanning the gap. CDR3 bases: TGTGCCAGCAGTGGAACAGACTATGGCTACACCTTC. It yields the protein CASSGTDYGYTF.

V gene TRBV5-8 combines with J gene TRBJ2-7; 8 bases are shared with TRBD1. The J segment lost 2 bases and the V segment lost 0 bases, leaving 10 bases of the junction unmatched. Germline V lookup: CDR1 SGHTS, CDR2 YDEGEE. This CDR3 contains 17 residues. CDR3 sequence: CASSLGYGTGSAYEQYF. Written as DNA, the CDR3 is TGTGCCAGCAGCTTGGGGTACGGGACAGGCTCTGCCTACGAGCAGTACTTC.